The 10 T cell receptor beta chains below come from one sample, sequenced in a study of PD-L1 blockade in urothelial cancer. Time point in this sample: peripheral blood 6 weeks after treatment start. Libraries were prepared by immunoSEQ multiplex PCR; TCRdb keeps only in-frame clonotypes and omits some of them. The sample includes tens of thousands of clones, around 84% seen only once; the top ten take 2.6%. Material: PBMCs, obtained around atezolizumab (anti-PD-L1) treatment. These TCRs come from a man between 65 and 80 years old with urothelial cancer.

The rearrangement links TRBV19 to TRBJ1-1, with TRBD1 matching 7 bases. Germline V gives CDR1 LNHDA, CDR2 SQIVND (reference sequence). This CDR3 has 14 amino acids. With V trimmed by 5 bases and J by 0 bases, 3 bases remained unmatched. In DNA, the CDR3 is TGTGCCAGTAGTTTACAGGGGTTGAACACTGAAGCTTTCTTT. It codes for CASSLQGLNTEAFF.

The J gene is TRBJ1-2, the V gene TRBV11-2, with no clear D. CDR3 size: 13 residues. The ends were cut back, 3 bases at V and 2 bases at J, with 7 bases in the middle. CDR1 SGHAT and CDR2 FQNNGV come from the germline V gene. CDR3 region: CASSFPGNYGYTF. The DNA of the CDR3 is TGTGCCAGCAGCTTCCCGGGAAACTATGGCTACACCTTC.

The chain carries TRBV7-2 and TRBJ2-3, with 8 bases aligning to TRBD2. Germline-derived CDR1 and CDR2 are SGHTA and FQGNSA. CDR3 length: 16 residues. Trimming removed 4 bases from V and 4 bases from J; junction bases left unmatched: 10. The CDR3 loop is CASSSARAGGADTQYF. CDR3 in DNA: TGTGCCAGCAGCTCGGCCAGGGCGGGAGGTGCAGATACGCAGTATTTT.

V gene TRBV19 combines with J gene TRBJ1-5; a weak D match, TRBD1 (6 bases). The V end was cut by 9 bases, the J end by 7 bases, with 19 bases between. This CDR3 contains 14 residues. The germline gives CDR1 LNHDA, CDR2 SQIVND (reference sequence). For the CDR3, the DNA is TGTGCCAGCTCCCGTACAGGGAATGGCCAGCCCCAGCATTTT. Translated: CASSRTGNGQPQHF.

The chain recombines TRBV5-1 with TRBJ2-7, with D possibly being TRBD2 (6 bases). Germline V gene data show CDR1 as SGHRS and CDR2 as YFSETQ. The CDR3 extends over 14 amino acids. V lost 0 bases and J lost 5, with 12 bases in between. CDR3 in amino acids: CASSLAMGGNEQYF. CDR3 DNA: TGCGCCAGCAGCTTGGCCATGGGGGGAAACGAGCAGTACTTC.

The V call is TRBV19, the J call TRBJ1-4, with D possibly matching TRBD1 (5 bases). Trimming cost V 3 bases and J 8 bases, with 16 bases left between them. CDR3 size: 15 residues. Germline CDR1 is LNHDA and CDR2 is SQIVND (reference sequence). For the CDR3, the DNA is TGTGCCAGTAGTATTGTGGCAGGGATTGGGGAAAAACTGTTTTTT. It yields the protein CASSIVAGIGEKLFF.

The chain combines TRBV5-1 with TRBJ1-1; TRBD1 might be the D (6 bases). The CDR3 spans 15 residues. The V gene lost 4 bases and the J gene lost 0 bases, with 13 bases spanning the gap. Germline values: CDR1 SGHRS, CDR2 YFSETQ. The chain's CDR3 is CASSPPGQVNTEAFF. The CDR3 DNA follows: TGCGCCAGCAGCCCCCCGGGACAAGTGAACACTGAAGCTTTCTTT.

The chain recombines TRBV10-3 with TRBJ2-7; the match to TRBD2 covers 9 bases. Germline CDR1 is ENHRY and CDR2 is SYGVKD. Trimming took 4 bases from V and 2 from J; bases not matched to a gene: 9. The CDR3 is 16 amino acids. CDR3 sequence reads: CAISGSASGVTYEQYF. The CDR3 DNA sequence: TGTGCCATCAGTGGGAGTGCTAGCGGGGTCACCTACGAGCAGTACTTC.

The chain recombines TRBV21-1 with TRBJ1-2; the table assigns TRBD1, which was not confirmed against the DNA. TRBV21-1 is listed as a pseudogene. CDR3 length equals 14 residues. The CDR3 reads CASRLTGGPYGYTF. The DNA for the CDR3 is TGTGCCAGCAGATTGACAGGGGGACCCTATGGCTACACCTTC.

This chain's CDR3 is CAWTLDRVDGYTF. The CDR3 DNA reads as TGTGCCTGGACTCTGGACAGGGTGGATGGCTACACCTTC. The J gene is TRBJ1-2, the V gene TRBV30, with 8 nucleotides matching TRBD1. This CDR3 comprises 13 residues. V lost 4 bases and J lost 6; bases outside the gene matches: 7. The V gene's germline CDR1 is GTSNPN and CDR2 SVGIG (reference sequence).